This T cell receptor (beta chain) was sequenced during a study of tumor-infiltrating lymphocytes in primary liver carcinoma. From germline, CDR1 is SGHDN and CDR2 FVKESK. The CDR3 loop spans 16 amino acids. Total RNA amounting to 500 ng was the source from which TCR beta cDNA was made with a constant-region primer. It was through three nested multiplex PCR rounds of slightly modified ARM-PCR that TCR beta libraries arose. Both of the initial two PCR rounds ran for roughly 10 cycles and employed TRBV1-TRBV30 forward primers alongside a C-beta reverse primer. MiXCR, run by TCRdb on the multiplex PCR reads, gives a single entry per CDR3 protein. The sample lists about 300,000 distinct CDR3 sequences; 65% were seen once. Blood RNA was derived from unsorted whole blood, and germline DNA was extracted too. About this clonotype: This could be a read error, since a much larger clone is one nucleotide away.

Source material: peripheral blood. This clonotype originated in a middle-aged man with primary liver carcinoma and hepatitis B virus infection. The chain combines TRBV14 with TRBJ2-5, with TRBD1 identical over 8 bases. The CDR3 here is CASCQGLNRGEETQYF. CDR3 DNA sequence: TGTGCCAGCTGCCAAGGATTGAACAGGGGGGAGGAGACCCAGTACTTC.